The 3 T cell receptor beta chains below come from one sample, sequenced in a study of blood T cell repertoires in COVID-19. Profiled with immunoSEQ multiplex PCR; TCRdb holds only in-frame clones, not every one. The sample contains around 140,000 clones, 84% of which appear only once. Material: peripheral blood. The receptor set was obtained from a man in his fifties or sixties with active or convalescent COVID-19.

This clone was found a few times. For the CDR3, the DNA is TGTGCCAGCAGCCAAGTCTCGACAGGGTCACCCCTCCACTTT. Encoded protein: CASSQVSTGSPLHF. The genes are TRBV3-1 (or the pseudogene TRBV3-2) and TRBJ1-6; 7 bases line up with TRBD1. The V segment lost 1 base and the J segment 10 bases; nucleotides outside the gene matches: 4. This CDR3 has 14 residues. Germline-derived CDR1 and CDR2 are LGHDT and YNNKEL (reference sequence).

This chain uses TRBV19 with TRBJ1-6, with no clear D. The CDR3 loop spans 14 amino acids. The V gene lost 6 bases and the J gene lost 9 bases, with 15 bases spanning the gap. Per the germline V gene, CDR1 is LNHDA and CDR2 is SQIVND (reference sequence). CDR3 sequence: CASSLVRSGSPLHF. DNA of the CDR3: TGTGCCAGTAGCCTGGTTCGGAGTGGTTCACCCCTCCACTTT.

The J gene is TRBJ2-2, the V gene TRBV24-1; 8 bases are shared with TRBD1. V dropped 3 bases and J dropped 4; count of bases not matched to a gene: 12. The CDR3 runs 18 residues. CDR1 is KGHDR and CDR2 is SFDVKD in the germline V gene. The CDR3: CATSDPWTGFQATGELFF. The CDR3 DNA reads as TGTGCCACCAGTGATCCATGGACAGGGTTTCAGGCCACCGGGGAGCTGTTTTTT.